These T cell receptor beta chains were read from a single sample in a study of CD8 T cells in ankylosing spondylitis. TCRdb independently ran MiXCR on the 5' RACE reads; one entry per CDR3 protein. The table lists about 130,000 distinct CDR3 sequences, roughly 18% of them singletons. The sequenced sample consisted of blood, either unsorted or a sorted T cell fraction (not recorded which). These receptors were obtained from a male donor with ankylosing spondylitis. The CDR3 runs from the conserved cysteine through the conserved F or W. Each record gives: J gene, clone size, V gene, CDR3 length, D gene, CDR3 protein, CDR3 DNA. The D gene is left open where the match is weak. A clone size is listed for some rows: how often the clone was seen (once, few, many), or a class if it is expanded.

TRBJ2-3 few TRBV12-5 13 . CASGLTVTDTQYF TGTGCTAGTGGTTTGACAGTCACAGATACGCAGTATTTT
TRBJ1-2 . TRBV4-1 14 . CASSQDGSHYGYTF TGCGCCAGCAGCCAAGACGGATCCCACTATGGCTACACCTTC
TRBJ2-1 many TRBV7-6 16 TRBD2 CASSLVAGGPNNEQFF TGTGCCAGCAGCTTAGTTGCGGGAGGGCCTAACAATGAGCAGTTCTTC
TRBJ1-3 few TRBV20-1 15 . CSARRQGQPGNTIYF TGCAGTGCTAGGAGGCAGGGTCAACCTGGAAACACCATATATTTT
TRBJ2-1 many TRBV7-9 16 TRBD2 CASSLATSGSFGEQFF TGTGCCAGCAGCTTAGCTACTAGCGGGAGTTTCGGTGAGCAGTTCTTC
TRBJ2-7 . TRBV28 14 TRBD1 CASSLAGGYGEQYF TGTGCCAGCAGTTTGGCAGGGGGCTACGGCGAGCAGTACTTC
TRBJ1-6 few TRBV5-1 18 TRBD1 CASSDGTGWQRYNSPLHF TGCGCCAGCAGCGACGGGACAGGGTGGCAGAGGTATAATTCACCCCTCCACTTT
TRBJ2-5 . TRBV12-5 13 . CASGLGGEETQYF TGTGCTAGTGGTTTAGGCGGGGAAGAGACCCAGTACTTC
TRBJ1-1 few TRBV28 16 TRBD1 CASSLRQGAGNTEAFF TGTGCCAGCAGTTTACGCCAGGGGGCGGGAAACACTGAAGCTTTCTTT
TRBJ2-7 many TRBV29-1 11 TRBD1 CSAGQGAEQYF TGCAGCGCTGGACAGGGGGCCGAGCAGTACTTC
TRBJ2-1 . TRBV19 16 TRBD2 CASSISTRTSGVPRFF TGTGCCAGTAGTATTTCCACAAGGACTAGCGGAGTGCCTCGATTCTTC
TRBJ2-1 . TRBV4-1 20 TRBD2 CASSGPGLAGKRGDYNEQFF TGCGCCAGCAGCGGACCGGGACTAGCGGGAAAGCGGGGTGACTACAATGAGCAGTTCTTC
TRBJ2-5 . TRBV25-1 11 . CASLSGETQYF TGTGCCAGCCTTTCCGGAGAGACCCAGTACTTC
TRBJ2-1 few TRBV7-6 18 TRBD2 CASSRLAGGPDPYNEQFF TGTGCCAGCAGCAGACTAGCGGGAGGGCCGGACCCCTACAATGAGCAGTTCTTC
TRBJ1-5 few TRBV2 15 TRBD1 CASKFRQGSNQPQHF TGTGCCAGTAAGTTCAGACAGGGCAGCAATCAGCCCCAGCATTTT
TRBJ2-7 few TRBV2 15 TRBD1 CASSDGTGLAYEQYF TGTGCCAGCAGTGACGGGACAGGATTAGCCTACGAGCAGTACTTC
TRBJ1-5 few TRBV27 15 TRBD1 CASNRAGDSNQPQHF TGTGCCAGCAACCGCGCGGGGGACAGTAATCAGCCCCAGCATTTT
TRBJ2-7 . TRBV3-1 14 . CASSRGPRNYEQYF TGTGCCAGCAGCCGGGGACCTCGAAACTACGAGCAGTACTTC
TRBJ2-1 few TRBV11-2 16 . CASSPPAGSSYNEQFF TGTGCCAGCAGCCCACCGGCGGGGAGCTCCTACAATGAGCAGTTCTTC
TRBJ2-3 many TRBV29-1 17 TRBD2 CSVDTLAGGPKVDTQYF TGCAGCGTTGATACGCTAGCGGGAGGGCCGAAGGTGGATACGCAGTATTTT
TRBJ2-1 few TRBV24-1 11 . CATSDTGEQFF TGTGCCACCAGTGACACGGGTGAGCAGTTCTTC
TRBJ1-2 few TRBV12-3/TRBV12-4 14 . CASSSGTTNYGYTF TGTGCCAGCAGTTCGGGGACAACTAACTATGGCTACACCTTC
TRBJ1-5 few TRBV20-1 18 . CSARDRIGAGVFNQPQHF TGCAGTGCTAGAGATCGGATTGGGGCAGGGGTCTTCAATCAGCCCCAGCATTTT
TRBJ1-1 . TRBV11-3 11 . CASSLTGRAFF TGTGCCAGCAGCTTAACCGGGAGAGCTTTCTTT
TRBJ2-7 few TRBV27 13 . CASSERVSYEQYF TGTGCCAGCAGTGAACGGGTCTCCTACGAGCAGTACTTC
TRBJ2-1 few TRBV2 10 . CASKGVEQFF TGTGCCTCCAAGGGGGTTGAGCAGTTCTTC
TRBJ2-1 few TRBV12-3/TRBV12-4 13 . CASSFDIDNEQFF TGTGCCAGCAGTTTCGACATCGACAATGAGCAGTTCTTC
TRBJ1-1 large TRBV27 16 . CASSLLGGGLNTEAFF TGTGCCAGCAGTTTACTGGGGGGAGGGTTGAACACTGAAGCTTTCTTT
TRBJ1-6 few TRBV7-9 16 TRBD1 CASSLEGQVINSPLHF TGTGCCAGCAGCCTAGAGGGACAGGTGATTAATTCACCCCTCCACTTT
TRBJ2-7 few TRBV7-9 16 TRBD2 CASSLRTSANSYEQYF TGTGCCAGCAGCTTAAGGACTAGCGCTAACTCCTACGAGCAGTACTTC
TRBJ2-5 . TRBV2 14 TRBD1 CASSTGETQETQYF TGTGCCAGCAGTACAGGGGAAACCCAAGAGACCCAGTACTTC
TRBJ2-7 . TRBV10-3 17 TRBD2 CAISVGLAGAGSYEQYF TGTGCCATCAGTGTGGGGTTAGCGGGAGCGGGGTCCTACGAGCAGTACTTC
TRBJ1-6 . TRBV20-1 12 . CSARDRNSPLHF TGCAGTGCACGAGACAGAAATTCACCCCTCCACTTT
TRBJ2-1 . TRBV7-9 14 TRBD2 CASSSTGGDNEQFF TGTGCCAGCAGCTCAACGGGAGGCGACAATGAGCAGTTCTTC
TRBJ2-5 . TRBV20-1 13 TRBD1 CSAGTADQETQYF TGCAGTGCTGGGACAGCCGATCAAGAGACCCAGTACTTC
TRBJ2-7 . TRBV7-9 13 . CASSSTSSYEQYF TGTGCCAGCAGCTCCACCAGCTCCTACGAGCAGTACTTC
TRBJ2-5 few TRBV12-3/TRBV12-4 13 . CASSFGVGETQYF TGTGCCAGCAGTTTCGGGGTTGGCGAGACCCAGTACTTC
TRBJ2-7 few TRBV29-1 15 . CSVSHRRQDVWEQYF TGCAGCGTTTCCCACCGGCGACAGGACGTGTGGGAGCAGTACTTC
TRBJ2-7 few TRBV9 18 . CASSVGGLGWQGRDEQYF TGTGCCAGCAGCGTAGGGGGCCTAGGATGGCAGGGACGAGACGAGCAGTACTTC
TRBJ2-5 . TRBV10-2 14 . CASSEDTIQETQYF TGCGCCAGCAGTGAGGACACCATCCAAGAGACCCAGTACTTC
TRBJ2-7 . TRBV10-3 16 TRBD1 CAISNEDRKASYEQYF TGTGCCATCAGCAACGAGGACAGGAAAGCTTCCTACGAGCAGTACTTC
TRBJ2-7 . TRBV28 16 . CASSLGVGGHSYEQYF TGTGCCAGCAGTTTAGGGGTCGGGGGGCACTCCTACGAGCAGTACTTC
TRBJ2-2 few TRBV27 17 . CASSPRDFSANTGELFF TGTGCCAGCAGTCCCCGGGACTTCTCTGCGAACACCGGGGAGCTGTTTTTT
TRBJ2-5 . TRBV6-1 18 TRBD2 CASSDKRWTSGTRVTQYF TGTGCCAGCAGTGACAAACGCTGGACTAGCGGGACGAGGGTGACCCAGTACTTC
TRBJ2-7 . TRBV19 14 . CASSMQTGSYEQYF TGTGCCAGTAGTATGCAGACTGGGTCCTACGAGCAGTACTTC
TRBJ1-4 . TRBV7-8 15 . CASSLAGIIDEKLFF TGTGCCAGCAGCTTAGCGGGGATTATTGATGAAAAACTGTTTTTT
TRBJ2-5 many TRBV29-1 13 . CSFSGTLEETQYF TGCAGCTTTTCCGGGACACTAGAAGAGACCCAGTACTTC
TRBJ2-1 few TRBV4-2 16 TRBD2 CASSQGASGPYNEQFF TGTGCCAGCAGCCAAGGGGCTAGCGGGCCATACAATGAGCAGTTCTTC